A single TCR beta chain is shown here with its context. The data belong to a study of cytomegalovirus exposure and HLA in healthy donors. PCR used 60 Vbeta primers and 13 Jbeta primers. The data were produced by immunoSEQ multiplex PCR, yet TCRdb's version contains in-frame clones alone and is incomplete. The table has around 130,000 clones, about 78% seen once. V was trimmed by 4 bases and J by 3 bases, leaving 19 bases between them. The CDR3 runs 16 residues. Germline V gene sequence: CDR1 MDHEN, CDR2 SYDVKM. The chain combines TRBV28 with TRBJ2-7; D possibly corresponds to TRBD1 (5 bases). The source material was PBMCs. The origin of this receptor is a man aged 45 to 65 in good health and CMV-seronegative. The CDR3 nucleotides are TGTGCCAGCAGTTCGCCTCAGGGTGGTTTTGTCTACGAGCAGTACTTC. Amino acid sequence: CASSSPQGGFVYEQYF.